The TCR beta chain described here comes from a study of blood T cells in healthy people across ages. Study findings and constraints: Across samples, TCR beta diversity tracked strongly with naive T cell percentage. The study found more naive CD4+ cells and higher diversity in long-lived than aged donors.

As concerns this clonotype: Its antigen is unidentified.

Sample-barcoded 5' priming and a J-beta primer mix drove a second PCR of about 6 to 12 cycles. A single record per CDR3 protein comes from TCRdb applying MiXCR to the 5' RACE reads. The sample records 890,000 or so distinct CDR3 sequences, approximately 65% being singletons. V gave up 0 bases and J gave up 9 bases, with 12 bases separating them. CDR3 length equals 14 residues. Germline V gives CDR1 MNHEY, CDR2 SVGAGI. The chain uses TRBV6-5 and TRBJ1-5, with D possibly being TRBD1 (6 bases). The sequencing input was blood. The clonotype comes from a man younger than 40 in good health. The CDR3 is CASSYSGGAGPQHF. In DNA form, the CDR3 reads TGTGCCAGCAGTTACTCTGGGGGGGCTGGGCCCCAGCATTTT.